The rows below give T cell receptor beta chains drawn from one sample of a study of blood T cells in healthy people across ages. One entry per CDR3 protein, called by TCRdb with MiXCR from the 5' RACE reads. The table records approximately 320,000 distinct CDR3 sequences, less than 30% of them present only once. Sequences were obtained from blood. These receptors originate from a woman aged 70-85 years in good health. Both conserved end residues are part of each CDR3.

cdr3_length j_call v_call cdr3_aa
15 TRBJ2-5 TRBV15 CATSRQAGGPETQYF
17 TRBJ2-4 TRBV28 CASSYGTRSSTKNIQYF
14 TRBJ1-5 TRBV20-1 CSARVGGSNQPQHF
14 TRBJ2-7 TRBV5-1 CASRKEALVHEQYF
16 TRBJ2-1 TRBV6-2/TRBV6-3 CASRPRGRASYNEQFF
14 TRBJ1-1 TRBV7-2 CASSPGRGVTEAFF
16 TRBJ2-2 TRBV27 CASSFTRGLNTGGLFF
13 - TRBV12-3/TRBV12-4 CASSFGVSVEQYF
15 TRBJ2-5 TRBV25-1 CASSEGFRVGETQYF
15 TRBJ1-4 TRBV29-1 CSVESPGGGNEKLFF
16 TRBJ1-3 TRBV7-2 CASSLVLTGVGNTIYF
17 TRBJ2-7 TRBV5-1 CASNPARSGQGSHEQYF
15 TRBJ1-5 TRBV3-1 CASSQTRGRDQPQHF
16 TRBJ1-4 TRBV7-8 CASSFVRSATNEKLFF
15 TRBJ1-3 TRBV3-1 CASSLRQGAMNTIYF